One and the same sample provided the 13 T cell receptor beta chains below, sequenced in a study of T cell changes during pregnancy in multiple sclerosis. Measured with immunoSEQ multiplex PCR; TCRdb has only the in-frame clones, and not every one. This table holds 40,000 to 60,000 clones, roughly 92% found once. The input for sequencing was CD8+ T cells from peripheral blood mononuclear cells, taken before pregnancy. The origin of the receptors is a female donor with multiple sclerosis, enrolled in a pregnancy study.

The V call is TRBV7-2, the J call TRBJ2-1; D is unresolved. From germline, CDR1 is SGHTA and CDR2 FQGNSA. Trimming shortened V by 1 base and J by 3 bases, and 7 bases separated the two germline ends. The CDR3 consists of 14 residues. The DNA for the CDR3 is TGTGCCAGCAGCTTAGACGGTAACTACAATGAGCAGTTCTTC. Translation gives CASSLDGNYNEQFF.

J is TRBJ2-2 and V is TRBV4-1; 8 nucleotides line up with TRBD1. V lost 0 bases, J lost 0 bases, and 9 bases stayed unmatched. Germline V gene data show CDR1 as MGHRA and CDR2 as YSYEKL. The CDR3 spans 19 residues. CDR3 coding DNA: TGCGCCAGCAGCCAAGAGGACAGGGTATTAGACGCGAACACCGGGGAGCTGTTTTTT. This gives the protein CASSQEDRVLDANTGELFF.

This chain joins TRBV19 and TRBJ1-2, with 7 bases matching TRBD1. There are 15 residues in the CDR3. The V segment lost 6 bases and the J segment 3 bases; nucleotides outside the gene matches: 10. Germline CDR1 and CDR2: LNHDA and SQIVND (reference sequence). As DNA, the CDR3 is TGTGCCAGTAGGGTAGGCGGGACAGCGGACTATGGCTACACCTTC. This encodes CASRVGGTADYGYTF.

V usage is TRBV27 and J usage is TRBJ2-1; 8 bases are shared with TRBD1. There are 15 residues in the CDR3. Trimming removed 3 bases from V and 5 bases from J; junction bases left unmatched: 6. Germline lookup yields CDR1 MNHEY and CDR2 SMNVEV (reference sequence). The CDR3 coding sequence is TGTGCCAGCAGTTTGTATACAGGGGGTCACAATGAGCAGTTCTTC. It translates to CASSLYTGGHNEQFF.

V gene TRBV6-4 combines with J gene TRBJ2-1; TRBD1 agrees at 7 bases. CDR3 length: 13 amino acids. The ends lost 2 bases at V and 5 bases at J; junction bases unmatched: 0. Germline V gene lookup returns CDR1 MRHNA and CDR2 SNTAGT. The CDR3 here is CASSDRGHNEQFF. CDR3 DNA: TGTGCCAGCAGTGACAGGGGGCACAATGAGCAGTTCTTC.

This chain joins TRBV27 and TRBJ2-7; D ambiguous. Trimming pared 3 bases from V and 0 bases from J, leaving 12 bases between. The CDR3 totals 15 residues. Germline CDR1 is MNHEY and CDR2 is SMNVEV (reference sequence). This CDR3 is CASSFGLQSSYEQYF. The CDR3 DNA is TGTGCCAGCAGTTTCGGTTTACAGAGCTCCTACGAGCAGTACTTC.

The rearrangement links TRBV6-4 to TRBJ2-1; 9 bases line up with TRBD2. Germline V gives CDR1 MRHNA, CDR2 SNTAGT. After removal of 4 bases from V and 6 bases from J, the junction contained 7 bases not matched to a gene. The CDR3 has 15 amino acids. The CDR3 reads CASSAETSGTNEQFF. The CDR3 nucleotides read TGTGCCAGCAGTGCCGAGACTAGCGGTACCAATGAGCAGTTCTTC.

A single count supports this clone. This chain connects TRBV9 to TRBJ1-3; D may be TRBD1 (5 bases). This CDR3 has 14 residues. Germline CDR1 and CDR2: SGDLS and YYNGEE. The germline V and J ends were trimmed by 3 bases and 4 bases, with 11 bases remaining between them. The CDR3 region has the DNA TGTGCCAGCAGCGGCGGGACGTCGGGAAACACCATATATTTT. Amino acid sequence: CASSGGTSGNTIYF.

The rearrangement links TRBV5-6 to TRBJ2-7; the D is unclear. The V end was cut by 0 bases, the J end by 3 bases, with 10 bases between. CDR1 and CDR2 (germline): SGHDT, YYEEEE. The CDR3 runs 14 residues. This CDR3 is CASSLAASHYEQYF. Written as DNA, the CDR3 is TGTGCCAGCAGCTTGGCAGCGTCCCACTACGAGCAGTACTTC.

Only one count was recorded for this clone. This chain connects TRBV10-1 to TRBJ2-7; the D gene is possibly TRBD1 (5 bases). CDR3 size: 13 residues. Germline-derived CDR1 and CDR2 are WNHNN and SYGVQD (reference sequence). Trimming took off 2 bases at V and 2 bases at J, with 7 bases between the two ends. The CDR3 reads CASSEGHPYEQYF. The CDR3 region has the DNA TGCGCCAGCAGTGAGGGACACCCCTACGAGCAGTACTTC.

This clone has only one observation. The J gene is TRBJ2-5, the V gene TRBV4-2, with TRBD2 identical over 7 bases. The ends lost 4 bases at V and 3 bases at J; junction bases unmatched: 8. The V gene's germline CDR1 is LGHNA and CDR2 YNFKEQ. The CDR3 consists of 15 residues. The CDR3 loop is CASSPTLGREETQYF. CDR3 nucleotide sequence: TGTGCCAGCAGCCCTACCTTGGGGAGGGAAGAGACCCAGTACTTC.

The J gene is TRBJ1-2, the V gene TRBV4-1; a possible D gene is TRBD1 (5 bases). Trimming removed 3 bases from V and 3 bases from J, with 11 bases in between. Germline V gene data show CDR1 as MGHRA and CDR2 as YSYEKL. This CDR3 region has 14 residues. CDR3 amino acids: CASSQAGRDYGYTF. The CDR3 bases are TGCGCCAGCAGCCAGGCAGGGAGGGACTATGGCTACACCTTC.

The chain recombines TRBV19 with TRBJ2-5; TRBD1 matches at 8 bases. The CDR3 is made up of 12 amino acids. CDR1 and CDR2 from the germline V gene are LNHDA and SQIVND (reference sequence). Trimming cost V 10 bases and J 7 bases; bases outside gene matches: 8. The CDR3: CATRQGWSTQYF. In nucleotides, the CDR3 is TGTGCCACAAGACAGGGGTGGTCGACCCAGTACTTC.